The sequence of this T cell receptor beta chain was determined in a study of Graves' ophthalmopathy and Graves' hyperthyroidism. Study conclusions and caveats: A model built from 13 signatures distinguished ophthalmopathy from stable hyperthyroidism with around 91% sensitivity and about 81% specificity.

The authors amplified TCR beta CDR3 regions from RNA transcripts. Second-round multiplex PCR came after a first-round RT-PCR that employed HTBI primers. TCRdb reprocessed the multiplex PCR reads via MiXCR and lists one record per CDR3 protein. This sample has around 1,000,000 distinct CDR3 sequences; approximately 35% occur once, and the top ten carry around 10%. This clonotype was seen more than once but under ten times. Its matching antigen is unknown. The germline CDR1 and CDR2 sequences are WSHSY and SAAADI. V was trimmed by 2 bases and J by 5 bases, leaving 21 bases between them. The CDR3 covers 17 residues.

Material for sequencing was peripheral blood or thyroid tissue (not recorded which). The clonotype comes from an adult man with Graves' hyperthyroidism. The V gene is TRBV10-2, the J gene TRBJ1-2; D perhaps matches TRBD1 (6 bases). CDR3 nucleotides: TGCGCCAGCAGTGAGCCGGACAGTCAATTACAGGGTTATGGCTACACCTTC. The encoded protein is CASSEPDSQLQGYGYTF.